The TCR beta chain under discussion was sequenced for a study of T cell repertoires in cytomegalovirus infection. Points from the study as a whole: Cumulative public TCR beta family frequency identified carriers of CMV plus the relevant HLA.

From germline, CDR1 is LNHNV and CDR2 YYDKDF (reference sequence). V was pared by 3 bases and J by 10 bases, with 4 bases of the junction left unmatched. This CDR3 is built from 14 residues. There are a few counts of this clonotype. Its antigen is unknown. TCRdb reprocessed the reads via MiXCR and lists one record per CDR3 protein. The data show under 350,000 distinct CDR3 sequences, under 25% seen once. Sequencing used cultured PBMCs, obtained from culture after CMV antigen stimulation. J is TRBJ1-6 and V is TRBV15, with 9 bases lining up with TRBD1. The source is a human donor in good health (CMV status not recorded). Some clones in this sample may be carry-over from other donors' samples. CDR3 residues: CATSRGQGGSPLHF. CDR3 nucleotides: TGTGCCACCAGCAGGGGACAGGGTGGATCACCCCTCCACTTT.